A selection of T cell receptor beta chains follows, all from one sample in a study of CD8 T cells in Susac syndrome. Each CDR3 protein gets one entry after TCRdb re-called the immunoSEQ multiplex PCR reads with MiXCR. The data contain about 300,000 distinct CDR3 sequences, almost 85% of them singletons. The sample comprised CD8+ T cells from PBMCs. These receptors were collected from a human donor with multiple sclerosis. Each CDR3 is given with its conserved first and last residue. A D gene is named only where the DNA matches it firmly. Only some rows state a clone size, as once, few, many or a class for expanded clones.

clone size: NA
V gene: TRBV19
D gene: TRBD2
J gene: TRBJ2-1
CDR3 DNA: TGTGCCAGTAGTGTCCTAGCGGCCTCTTACAATGAGCAGTTCTTC
CDR3 protein: CASSVLAASYNEQFF

clone size: NA
V gene: TRBV12-3/TRBV12-4
D gene: NA
J gene: TRBJ2-4
CDR3 DNA: TGTGCCAGCAGTCCCATAGCGGACGGCAACATTCAGTACTTC
CDR3 protein: CASSPIADGNIQYF

clone size: NA
V gene: TRBV29-1
D gene: NA
J gene: TRBJ2-7
CDR3 DNA: TGCAGCGTTGTGGACAGCCAGGGCGAGCAGTACTTC
CDR3 protein: CSVVDSQGEQYF

clone size: NA
V gene: TRBV20-1
D gene: TRBD2
J gene: TRBJ2-1
CDR3 DNA: TGCAGTGCTGGTACTAGCGGGAGGAGTATTTACAATGAGCAGTTCTTC
CDR3 protein: CSAGTSGRSIYNEQFF

clone size: NA
V gene: TRBV4-3
D gene: NA
J gene: TRBJ2-7
CDR3 DNA: TGCGCCAGCAGCCAAGAAACCGGAATAGGGGTCGAGCAGTACTTC
CDR3 protein: CASSQETGIGVEQYF

clone size: NA
V gene: TRBV30
D gene: NA
J gene: TRBJ1-2
CDR3 DNA: TGTGCCTGGAGTATCACAGGGCAAAGCTACACCTTC
CDR3 protein: CAWSITGQSYTF

clone size: few
V gene: TRBV10-3
D gene: TRBD1
J gene: TRBJ2-1
CDR3 DNA: TGTGCCATCAGCCAGGGGGCATCCAATGAGCAGTTCTTC
CDR3 protein: CAISQGASNEQFF

clone size: NA
V gene: TRBV7-9
D gene: NA
J gene: TRBJ2-1
CDR3 DNA: TGTGCCAGCAGCTTAGCTCTCGTGAATGAGCAGTTCTTC
CDR3 protein: CASSLALVNEQFF

clone size: NA
V gene: TRBV19
D gene: NA
J gene: TRBJ1-1
CDR3 DNA: TGTGCCAGTAGTATGTTGAGCAACCTGAACACTGAAGCTTTCTTT
CDR3 protein: CASSMLSNLNTEAFF

clone size: NA
V gene: TRBV6-2/TRBV6-3
D gene: NA
J gene: TRBJ1-4
CDR3 DNA: TGTGCCAGCAGTCCCTTCGCAACTAATGAAAAACTGTTTTTT
CDR3 protein: CASSPFATNEKLFF

clone size: NA
V gene: TRBV7-2
D gene: NA
J gene: TRBJ2-1
CDR3 DNA: TGTGCCAGCAGCTTCGGGACCCTATCGGCCTACAATGAGCAGTTCTTC
CDR3 protein: CASSFGTLSAYNEQFF

clone size: once
V gene: TRBV18
D gene: NA
J gene: TRBJ1-1
CDR3 DNA: TGTGCCAGCTCACTCACAGAAAGCCCCACTGAAGCTTTCTTT
CDR3 protein: CASSLTESPTEAFF

clone size: NA
V gene: TRBV19
D gene: TRBD2
J gene: TRBJ2-1
CDR3 DNA: TGTGCCAGTAGTATGGCGGGAGGGCCCTACAATGAGCAGTTCTTC
CDR3 protein: CASSMAGGPYNEQFF

clone size: NA
V gene: TRBV2
D gene: NA
J gene: TRBJ1-4
CDR3 DNA: TGTGCCAGCATGGGACGGTTTAATGAAAAACTGTTTTTT
CDR3 protein: CASMGRFNEKLFF

clone size: NA
V gene: TRBV28
D gene: TRBD1
J gene: TRBJ2-2
CDR3 DNA: TGTGCCAGCAGTTGTACCTGGGTGCTCGGCCGGACAGGCCCAACCACCGGGGAGCTGTTTTTT
CDR3 protein: CASSCTWVLGRTGPTTGELFF

clone size: NA
V gene: TRBV7-9
D gene: NA
J gene: TRBJ1-1
CDR3 DNA: TGTGCCAGCAGCTTAGCGAGTACGGGCCCGTTGAACACTGAAGCTTTCTTT
CDR3 protein: CASSLASTGPLNTEAFF

clone size: once
V gene: TRBV7-6
D gene: NA
J gene: TRBJ2-1
CDR3 DNA: TGTGCCAGCAGCTTTCTAACAGGGTACAATGAGCAGTTCTTC
CDR3 protein: CASSFLTGYNEQFF

clone size: NA
V gene: TRBV19
D gene: NA
J gene: TRBJ1-1
CDR3 DNA: TGTGCCAGTAGGTCATGGCAGGAGGATGTAACTGAAGCTTTCTTT
CDR3 protein: CASRSWQEDVTEAFF

clone size: NA
V gene: TRBV2
D gene: NA
J gene: TRBJ2-6
CDR3 DNA: TGTGCCAGCAGTGAATGGCGACGTTCCACCACGGCCAACGTCCTGACTTTC
CDR3 protein: CASSEWRRSTTANVLTF

clone size: NA
V gene: TRBV18
D gene: TRBD1
J gene: TRBJ2-5
CDR3 DNA: TGTGCCAGCTCACCACCCGGACAGGAGGAGACCCAGTACTTC
CDR3 protein: CASSPPGQEETQYF

clone size: NA
V gene: TRBV4-3
D gene: NA
J gene: TRBJ1-4
CDR3 DNA: TGCGCCAGCAGCCAAGATATAGCGGGACGGGAAAAACTGTTTTTT
CDR3 protein: CASSQDIAGREKLFF

clone size: NA
V gene: TRBV27
D gene: TRBD2
J gene: TRBJ2-3
CDR3 DNA: TGTGCCAGCAGTTTATTGTGGACTAGCGGACCGGGCACAGATACGCAGTATTTT
CDR3 protein: CASSLLWTSGPGTDTQYF

clone size: NA
V gene: TRBV24-1
D gene: TRBD1
J gene: TRBJ1-4
CDR3 DNA: TGTGCCACCAGTGATCCGGGACAGGGTGTTGAAAAACTGTTTTTT
CDR3 protein: CATSDPGQGVEKLFF

clone size: NA
V gene: TRBV3-1
D gene: NA
J gene: TRBJ2-7
CDR3 DNA: TGTGCCAGCAGCCGAACCGCTCGCGAGCAGTACTTC
CDR3 protein: CASSRTAREQYF

clone size: once
V gene: TRBV13
D gene: NA
J gene: TRBJ2-3
CDR3 DNA: TGTGCCAGCAGCTTCCAGACTAGTACAGGCACAGATACGCAGTATTTT
CDR3 protein: CASSFQTSTGTDTQYF

clone size: NA
V gene: TRBV25-1
D gene: NA
J gene: TRBJ1-5
CDR3 DNA: TGTGCCAGCAGGGCAGGTGGAAATCAGCCCCAGCATTTT
CDR3 protein: CASRAGGNQPQHF

clone size: NA
V gene: TRBV6-5
D gene: NA
J gene: TRBJ2-1
CDR3 DNA: TGTGCCAGCAGTTATACCGCCGGAGGACGGGACTGGCCATACAATGAGCAGTTCTTC
CDR3 protein: CASSYTAGGRDWPYNEQFF

clone size: NA
V gene: TRBV12-3/TRBV12-4
D gene: TRBD2
J gene: TRBJ2-2
CDR3 DNA: TGTGCCAGCATACGTAGCGGGAGGGCCTACACCGGGGAGCTGTTTTTT
CDR3 protein: CASIRSGRAYTGELFF

clone size: NA
V gene: TRBV19
D gene: NA
J gene: TRBJ1-1
CDR3 DNA: TGTGCCAGCGGGGGAGGTAGGGGCTGGGCGAACACTGAAGCTTTCTTT
CDR3 protein: CASGGGRGWANTEAFF

clone size: NA
V gene: TRBV7-9
D gene: TRBD2
J gene: TRBJ2-7
CDR3 DNA: TGTGCCAGCAGCTTAGTACCGGGACTAGCGGGATCCGAGCAGTACTTC
CDR3 protein: CASSLVPGLAGSEQYF

clone size: few
V gene: TRBV18
D gene: NA
J gene: TRBJ2-7
CDR3 DNA: TGTGCCAGCTCACCACCGGGTCACTACGAGCAGTACTTC
CDR3 protein: CASSPPGHYEQYF

clone size: NA
V gene: TRBV6-6
D gene: NA
J gene: TRBJ1-1
CDR3 DNA: TGTGCCAGCAGTACCCTGGGACAACTGAACACTGAAGCTTTCTTT
CDR3 protein: CASSTLGQLNTEAFF

clone size: NA
V gene: TRBV20-1
D gene: NA
J gene: TRBJ1-6
CDR3 DNA: TGCAGTGCTAGAGTCCCGGGCGCATCACCACCCCTCCACTTT
CDR3 protein: CSARVPGASPPLHF

clone size: NA
V gene: TRBV28
D gene: TRBD1
J gene: TRBJ2-7
CDR3 DNA: TGTGCCAGCAGTTTTAATTGGAGGGACAGGGATAGGTCGGGCTACGAGCAGTACTTC
CDR3 protein: CASSFNWRDRDRSGYEQYF

clone size: NA
V gene: TRBV15
D gene: TRBD2
J gene: TRBJ2-1
CDR3 DNA: TGTGCCACCAGCGTACTAGCGGGAGGCGGTGAGCAGTTCTTC
CDR3 protein: CATSVLAGGGEQFF

clone size: NA
V gene: TRBV4-3
D gene: NA
J gene: TRBJ2-7
CDR3 DNA: TGCGCCAGCAGCCAAGTTCAAAACCGGGACGGTTACGAGCAGTACTTC
CDR3 protein: CASSQVQNRDGYEQYF

clone size: NA
V gene: TRBV27
D gene: NA
J gene: TRBJ1-2
CDR3 DNA: TGTGCCAGCAGGGTGGGGGCTTCTGGCTGCACCTTC
CDR3 protein: CASRVGASGCTF

clone size: NA
V gene: TRBV27
D gene: NA
J gene: TRBJ2-7
CDR3 DNA: TGTGCCAGCAGCAACCAACAGGGCTCTTACGAGCAGTACTTC
CDR3 protein: CASSNQQGSYEQYF

clone size: NA
V gene: TRBV29-1
D gene: NA
J gene: TRBJ1-1
CDR3 DNA: TGCAGCGTTGCTCGGGTCACTGAAGCTTTCTTT
CDR3 protein: CSVARVTEAFF

clone size: NA
V gene: TRBV28
D gene: NA
J gene: TRBJ2-5
CDR3 DNA: TGTGCCAGCAGTTTAACGGGTGGCTCCCAAGAGACCCAGTACTTC
CDR3 protein: CASSLTGGSQETQYF

clone size: NA
V gene: TRBV4-3
D gene: NA
J gene: TRBJ1-6
CDR3 DNA: TGCGCCAGCAGCCCAGAATTGAGCTCCTATAATTCACCCCTCCACTTT
CDR3 protein: CASSPELSSYNSPLHF

clone size: NA
V gene: TRBV29-1
D gene: NA
J gene: TRBJ1-3
CDR3 DNA: TGCAGCGTTGAAGTGCTAGGAAACACCATATATTTT
CDR3 protein: CSVEVLGNTIYF

clone size: few
V gene: TRBV4-2
D gene: NA
J gene: TRBJ2-6
CDR3 DNA: TGTGCCAGCAGCCTCGCGGGGAGTCTAAATGGGGCCAACGTCCTGACTTTC
CDR3 protein: CASSLAGSLNGANVLTF

clone size: NA
V gene: TRBV6-2/TRBV6-3
D gene: TRBD2
J gene: TRBJ2-2
CDR3 DNA: TGTGCCAGCAGTTACGGACTAGCGGGAGACCCCGGGGAGCTGTTTTTT
CDR3 protein: CASSYGLAGDPGELFF

clone size: NA
V gene: TRBV6-2/TRBV6-3
D gene: TRBD1
J gene: TRBJ1-5
CDR3 DNA: TGTGCCAGCAGTGACAGGGCTTACCAGCCCCAGCATTTT
CDR3 protein: CASSDRAYQPQHF

clone size: NA
V gene: TRBV11-2
D gene: NA
J gene: TRBJ2-7
CDR3 DNA: TGTGCCAGCAGCCAGGAGCGGCACCCGGCGTACGAGCAGTACTTC
CDR3 protein: CASSQERHPAYEQYF

clone size: once
V gene: TRBV30
D gene: TRBD1
J gene: TRBJ1-4
CDR3 DNA: TGTGCCTGGAGTTCCGGGACAGGGGACGAAAAACTGTTTTTT
CDR3 protein: CAWSSGTGDEKLFF

clone size: NA
V gene: TRBV6-5
D gene: NA
J gene: TRBJ1-1
CDR3 DNA: TGTGCCAGCAGTCCCTCGTGGGTCTCTGAAGCTTTCTTT
CDR3 protein: CASSPSWVSEAFF

clone size: few
V gene: TRBV28
D gene: TRBD2
J gene: TRBJ2-7
CDR3 DNA: TGTGCCAGCAGTGGGACTAGTCCCTACGAGCAGTACTTC
CDR3 protein: CASSGTSPYEQYF

clone size: few
V gene: TRBV4-1
D gene: TRBD1
J gene: TRBJ2-7
CDR3 DNA: TGCGCCAGCAGCCAAGATGGGACAGGGTTCTCCTACGAGCAGTACTTC
CDR3 protein: CASSQDGTGFSYEQYF